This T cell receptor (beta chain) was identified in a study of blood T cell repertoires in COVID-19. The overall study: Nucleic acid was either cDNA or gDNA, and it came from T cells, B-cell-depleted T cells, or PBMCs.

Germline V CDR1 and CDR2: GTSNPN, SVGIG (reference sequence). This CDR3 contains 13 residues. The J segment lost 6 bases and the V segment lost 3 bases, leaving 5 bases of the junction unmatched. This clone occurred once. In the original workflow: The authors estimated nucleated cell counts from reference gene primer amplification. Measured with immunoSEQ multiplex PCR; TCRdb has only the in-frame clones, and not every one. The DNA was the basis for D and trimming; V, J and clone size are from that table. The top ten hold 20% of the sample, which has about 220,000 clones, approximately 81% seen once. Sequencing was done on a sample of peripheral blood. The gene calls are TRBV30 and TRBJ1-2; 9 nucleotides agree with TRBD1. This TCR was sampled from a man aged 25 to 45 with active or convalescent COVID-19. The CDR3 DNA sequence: TGTGCCTGGAGCCCGACAGGGGGGAATGGCTACACCTTC. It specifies CAWSPTGGNGYTF.